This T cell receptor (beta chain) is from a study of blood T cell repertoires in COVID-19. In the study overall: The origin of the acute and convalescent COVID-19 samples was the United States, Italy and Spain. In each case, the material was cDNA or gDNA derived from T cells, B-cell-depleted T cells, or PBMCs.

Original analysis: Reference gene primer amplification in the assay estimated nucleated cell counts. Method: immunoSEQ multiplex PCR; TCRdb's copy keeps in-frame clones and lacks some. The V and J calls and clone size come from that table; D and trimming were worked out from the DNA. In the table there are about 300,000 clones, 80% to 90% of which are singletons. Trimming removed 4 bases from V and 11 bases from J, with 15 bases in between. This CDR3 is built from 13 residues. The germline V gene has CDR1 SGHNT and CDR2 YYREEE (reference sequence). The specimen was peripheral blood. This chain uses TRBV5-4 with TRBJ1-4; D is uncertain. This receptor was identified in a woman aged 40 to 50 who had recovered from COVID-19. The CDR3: CASSLVGEEKLFF. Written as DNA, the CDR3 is TGTGCCAGCAGCCTGGTCGGGGAGGAGAAACTGTTTTTT.